The 8 T cell receptor beta chains below come from one sample, sequenced in a study of vaccination effects on CD4 cells after COVID-19. Antigens for these TCRs are unknown. TCRdb's table, derived via immunoSEQ multiplex PCR, lists solely in-frame clones and lacks some. This table has approximately 28,000 clones, 60% to 80% appearing once. ViraFEST used viral peptide pools to expand antigen-specific CD4+ T cells before sequencing. Following an approximately eleven-day culture, CD4+ T cells were purified. Participants were given two doses of BNT162b2 or mRNA-1273 vaccine. The source was CD4+ T cells from PBMCs cultured with HCoV-229E spike peptides, collected after COVID-19 vaccination. These receptors all stem from a human donor who received a COVID-19 vaccine.

The V and J genes are TRBV7-9 and TRBJ1-4; a weak D match, TRBD1 (6 bases). V lost 1 base and J lost 6, with 12 bases in between. CDR3 length: 15 amino acids. Germline V lookup: CDR1 SEHNR, CDR2 FQNEAQ (reference sequence). CDR3 nucleotides: TGTGCCAGCAGCTTAGGAGGGGGGACGTATGAAAAACTGTTTTTT. It encodes CASSLGGGTYEKLFF. The whole variable domain, remainder taken from reference TRBV7-9 and TRBJ1-4, is DTGVSQNPRHKITKRGQNVTFRCDPISEHNRLYWYRQTLGQGPEFLTYFQNEAQLEKSRLLSDRFSAERPKGSFSTLEIQRTEQGDSAMYLCASSLGGGTYEKLFFGSGTQLSVL.

The CDR3 sequence is CASSFKGNTEAFF. CDR3 DNA sequence: TGTGCCAGCAGTTTCAAGGGGAACACTGAAGCTTTCTTT. This chain connects TRBV27 to TRBJ1-1; D call uncertain. The V and J ends lost 3 bases and 1 base respectively, with 6 bases between them. Germline CDR1 reads MNHEY; CDR2 reads SMNVEV (reference sequence). This CDR3 is built from 13 residues.

This clone was seen just once. The chain carries TRBV14 and TRBJ2-7; D gene uncertain. This CDR3 has 14 residues. V lost 3 bases and J 2 bases, leaving 11 bases between the germline ends. Germline V gives CDR1 SGHDN, CDR2 FVKESK. DNA of the CDR3: TGTGCCAGCAGCCATCTAGTGTTCCCCTACGAGCAGTACTTC. It specifies CASSHLVFPYEQYF.

This chain joins TRBV4-2 and TRBJ2-7; TRBD1 matches 9 bases. The CDR3 extends over 15 amino acids. The junction had 5 bases not matched to a gene; V was cut back by 0 bases and J by 5 bases. Germline CDR1 and CDR2: LGHNA and YNFKEQ. The CDR3 protein is CASSQDRGTGHEQYF. The CDR3 DNA follows: TGTGCCAGCAGCCAAGATAGGGGGACAGGGCACGAGCAGTACTTC.

By frequency in the sample, this clone is medium-sized. The V call is TRBV7-2, the J call TRBJ2-3; D call uncertain. The CDR3 consists of 12 residues. V lost 3 bases, J lost 2 bases, and 3 bases lay in between. Germline V gene lookup returns CDR1 SGHTA and CDR2 FQGNSA. CDR3 bases: TGTGCCAGCAGCTTTTACACAGATACGCAGTATTTT. Translating it yields CASSFYTDTQYF.

The chain has TRBV9 and TRBJ1-2; D call uncertain. The CDR3 runs 15 residues. The germline V gene has CDR1 SGDLS and CDR2 YYNGEE. Trimming removed 0 bases at V and 6 bases at J, with 15 bases between. This chain's CDR3 is CASSVGAAVWDGYTF. The DNA for the CDR3 is TGTGCCAGCAGCGTAGGCGCAGCGGTGTGGGATGGCTACACCTTC.

The rearrangement links TRBV12-5 to TRBJ1-4, with TRBD1 matching 8 bases. Losses at the gene ends were 1 base for V and 4 bases for J; bases not matched to a gene: 2. CDR3 length equals 15 residues. Germline CDR1 LGHNT, CDR2 FRNRAP. The CDR3 DNA reads TGTGCTAGTGGTTTGGGCAGGGGGCTTAATGAAAAACTGTTTTTT. Translation: CASGLGRGLNEKLFF.

This clone appeared a few times. The chain couples TRBV30 to TRBJ1-2; 8 nucleotides agree with TRBD1. V lost 5 bases and J lost 8; bases outside the gene matches: 7. Germline CDR1 is GTSNPN and CDR2 is SVGIG (reference sequence). This CDR3 contains 12 residues. The CDR3: CAWSGQEEGYTF. In nucleotides, the CDR3 is TGTGCCTGGTCGGGACAGGAGGAGGGCTACACCTTC.